The entry that follows covers one T cell receptor beta chain sequence. The antigen is not known. This entry comes from a study of beta chain features in type 1 diabetes. Study in general: Sorted cells, some 98,000,000 in number, were examined across all samples. Study-wide findings and caveats: For cells with high TCR expression, cDNA sequencing could yield over-representation.

Expressed TCRB transcripts were sequenced because the entire RNA isolate underwent reverse transcription. Sequenced by immunoSEQ multiplex PCR; TCRdb stores in-frame clones only, minus some. Of some 200,000 clones listed, roughly a tenth are singletons. Specimen: central memory CD4+ T cells from blood. This clonotype originated in a man aged 18-30 years in good health.

In DNA form, the CDR3 reads TGCGCCAGCAGCCAAGAACAGGGCCTCACAGATACGCAGTATTTT. It yields the protein CASSQEQGLTDTQYF. V and J are TRBV4-3 and TRBJ2-3; D possibly corresponds to TRBD1 (6 bases). CDR1 LGHNA and CDR2 YSLEER come from the germline V gene. The CDR3 spans 15 residues. The V gene lost 0 bases and the J gene lost 2 bases, with 9 bases spanning the gap.